The 23 T cell receptor beta chains presented below share a single source sample, sequenced in a study of PD-1 blockade in classical Hodgkin lymphoma. All the patients suffered relapse after autologous stem cell transplantation, and brentuximab vedotin exposure differed. Clones were read by immunoSEQ multiplex PCR, and TCRdb kept only the in-frame ones, dropping some. Of 29,000 or so clones listed, around 68% are singletons. Specimen: peripheral blood mononuclear cells (PBMCs), collected before the second cycle of nivolumab. The receptors stem from a human donor with classical Hodgkin lymphoma.

V and J are TRBV5-1 and TRBJ2-1; D is possibly TRBD1 (6 bases). V was clipped by 3 bases and J by 4 bases, with 20 bases between them. Germline V gene lookup returns CDR1 SGHRS and CDR2 YFSETQ. This CDR3 is built from 17 residues. The CDR3 DNA follows: TGCGCCAGCAGCTCCAACTACCAGGGGTCCTTTTACAATGAGCAGTTCTTC. This codes for CASSSNYQGSFYNEQFF. The entire variable domain, with the rest obtained from reference TRBV5-1 and TRBJ2-1, is as follows: KAGVTQTPRYLIKTRGQQVTLSCSPISGHRSVSWYQQTPGQGLQFLFEYFSETQRNKGNFPGRFSGRQFSNSRSEMNVSTLELGDSALYLCASSSNYQGSFYNEQFFGPGTRLTVL.

The chain is built from TRBV5-1 and TRBJ1-1; D is possibly TRBD1 (5 bases). CDR1 is SGHRS, CDR2 YFSETQ, per germline. This CDR3 is 13 amino acids long. Trimming cost V 4 bases and J 8 bases, with 15 bases left between them. The CDR3 protein is CASSGDGTREAFF. CDR3 bases: TGCGCCAGCAGCGGGGACGGCACAAGGGAAGCTTTCTTT.

J is TRBJ2-2 and V is TRBV9, with D unresolved. Trimming shortened V by 4 bases and J by 6 bases, and 13 bases separated the two germline ends. The germline gives CDR1 SGDLS, CDR2 YYNGEE. This CDR3 has 14 residues. The CDR3 sequence is CASSPRGSPGELFF. Written as DNA, the CDR3 is TGTGCCAGCAGCCCCCGAGGATCACCCGGGGAGCTGTTTTTT. Based on the CDR3 plus reference TRBV9 and TRBJ2-2, the full variable domain is DSGVTQTPKHLITATGQRVTLRCSPRSGDLSVYWYQQSLDQGLQFLIQYYNGEERAKGNILERFSAQQFPDLHSELNLSSLELGDSALYFCASSPRGSPGELFFGEGSRLTVL.

The V call is TRBV27, the J call TRBJ2-1, with D unresolved. Germline V gives CDR1 MNHEY, CDR2 SMNVEV (reference sequence). Trimming removed 6 bases from V and 7 bases from J, with 10 bases in between. The CDR3 has 12 amino acids. CDR3 in amino acids: CASSQNRNEQFF. The CDR3, as DNA: TGTGCCAGCAGCCAGAACCGAAATGAGCAGTTCTTC.

The J gene is TRBJ2-3, the V gene TRBV19, with D possibly called TRBD1 or TRBD2 (5 bases each). This CDR3 spans 16 amino acids. CDR1 and CDR2 from the germline V gene are LNHDA and SQIVND (reference sequence). V gave up 1 base and J gave up 2 bases, with 13 bases separating them. CDR3 in amino acids: CASSIVSRGPTDTQYF. The CDR3 nucleotides read TGTGCCAGTAGTATAGTTTCCCGGGGCCCCACAGATACGCAGTATTTT.

The chain joins TRBV7-2 to TRBJ1-3; D is undetermined. The germline gives CDR1 SGHTA, CDR2 FQGNSA. V gave up 7 bases and J gave up 0 bases, with 10 bases separating them. This CDR3 is 14 amino acids long. The CDR3 sequence is CASTLGGSGNTIYF. DNA for the CDR3: TGTGCCAGCACCCTTGGCGGCTCTGGAAACACCATATATTTT.

The V gene is TRBV7-7, the J gene TRBJ2-7, with 7 positions matching TRBD2. The CDR3 is 14 residues long. After removal of 6 bases from V and 2 bases from J, the junction contained 7 bases not matched to a gene. Germline lookup yields CDR1 SSHAT and CDR2 FNYEAQ (reference sequence). The CDR3 nucleotides read TGTGCCAGCAGGATGAGCGGGGACCCCTACGAGCAGTACGTC. This sequence encodes CASRMSGDPYEQYV.

The chain has TRBV4-3 and TRBJ2-1; 8 positions match TRBD2. Germline CDR1 is LGHNA and CDR2 is YSLEER. This CDR3 is 16 amino acids long. Losses at the gene ends were 0 bases for V and 3 bases for J; bases not matched to a gene: 4. CDR3 DNA: TGCGCCAGCAGCCAAGACGGGGCGGGGGGCTACAATGAGCAGTTCTTC. Translated, it gives CASSQDGAGGYNEQFF.

The genes are TRBV4-1 and TRBJ2-1; TRBD2 aligns across 10 bases. The CDR3 is 16 residues long. Trimming removed 0 bases from V and 6 bases from J; junction bases left unmatched: 5. Per the germline V gene, CDR1 is MGHRA and CDR2 is YSYEKL. The CDR3 here is CASSQEVLAGSNEQFF. CDR3 DNA: TGCGCCAGCAGCCAAGAAGTACTAGCGGGGAGCAATGAGCAGTTCTTC.

The rearrangement uses TRBV6-5 and TRBJ1-5; D remains ambiguous. Per the germline V gene, CDR1 is MNHEY and CDR2 is SVGAGI. The V and J ends lost 2 bases and 7 bases respectively, with 6 bases between them. The CDR3 sequence is 12 residues long. The CDR3 DNA reads TGTGCCAGCAGTTACGTGTCGCAGCCCCAGCATTTT. As protein: CASSYVSQPQHF.

V gene TRBV19 combines with J gene TRBJ1-5; TRBD1 matches at 10 bases. The CDR3 spans 14 residues. J lost 6 bases, V lost 7 bases, and 6 bases had no gene match. The V gene's germline CDR1 is LNHDA and CDR2 SQIVND (reference sequence). CDR3 DNA sequence: TGTGCCAGTAACGGGGACAGGGGTGGTCAGCCCCAGCATTTT. Protein sequence: CASNGDRGGQPQHF.

The table lists this clone with a few counts. This chain joins TRBV5-4 and TRBJ2-1; TRBD2 aligns across 9 bases. J was trimmed by 8 bases and V by 3 bases; bases with no gene match: 12. Germline V gene sequence: CDR1 SGHNT, CDR2 YYREEE (reference sequence). The CDR3 contains 16 residues. CDR3 sequence (DNA): TGTGCCAGCAGCTCCCATGGCGGGGGGGCCGCTTATGAGCAGTTCTTC. Protein product: CASSSHGGGAAYEQFF. The whole variable domain, remainder taken from reference TRBV5-4 and TRBJ2-1, is ETGVTQSPTHLIKTRGQQVTLRCSSQSGHNTVSWYQQALGQGPQFIFQYYREEENGRGNFPPRFSGLQFPNYSSELNVNALELDDSALYLCASSSHGGGAAYEQFFGPGTRLTVL.

V and J are TRBV5-1 and TRBJ2-3; 10 nucleotides line up with TRBD2. Germline CDR1 and CDR2: SGHRS and YFSETQ. CDR3 length equals 17 residues. V lost 7 bases and J lost 3; bases outside the gene matches: 14. This CDR3 reads CASQPRISGGLTDTQYF. DNA of the CDR3: TGCGCCAGCCAACCGCGGATTAGCGGGGGGTTGACAGATACGCAGTATTTT.

This sequence joins TRBV11-2 and TRBJ1-1, with D possibly TRBD1 on 6 matching bases. This CDR3 has 13 residues. V dropped 5 bases and J dropped 1 base, with 8 bases sitting between them. Germline values: CDR1 SGHAT, CDR2 FQNNGV. The CDR3 nucleotides are TGTGCCAGCAGCGTCAGGGGGAACACTGAAGCTTTCTTT. Translation: CASSVRGNTEAFF.

For the CDR3, the DNA is TGTGCCAGCAGCTTGGCGGACGGGGGGGCCCCCGGGGAGCTGTTTTTT. This encodes CASSLADGGAPGELFF. The V gene is TRBV5-4, the J gene TRBJ2-2, with 8 bases identical to TRBD2. CDR1 and CDR2 from the germline V gene are SGHNT and YYREEE (reference sequence). CDR3 length: 16 residues. The trim removed 0 bases at V and 6 bases at J, leaving 7 bases unmatched.

This clone was recorded a few times. V usage is TRBV2 and J usage is TRBJ2-7, with TRBD2 identical over 7 bases. Germline CDR1 is SNHLY and CDR2 is FYNNEI. CDR3 size: 15 residues. CDR3: CASSTAMGDYYRRNV. The CDR3 DNA sequence: TGTGCCAGCAGCACCGCAATGGGGGACTACTATAGGAGAAACGTC.

V and J are TRBV14 and TRBJ1-5, with no clear D. Germline CDR1 and CDR2: SGHDN and FVKESK. Between the trimmed V and J ends, which lost 0 bases and 1 base, there was a span of 13 bases. The length of the CDR3 is 17 residues. CDR3 sequence: CASSQDRGQLSNQPQHF. In DNA, the CDR3 is TGTGCCAGCAGCCAAGATCGAGGGCAACTCAGCAATCAGCCCCAGCATTTT.

CDR3 DNA: TGTGCCAGCAGTCCCCACTCCTCCACAGATACGCAGTATTTT. Its translation: CASSPHSSTDTQYF. The chain recombines TRBV27 with TRBJ2-3; D is uncertain. The CDR3 length is 14 residues. Germline lookup yields CDR1 MNHEY and CDR2 SMNVEV (reference sequence). V lost 5 bases to trimming and J lost 2 bases, with 11 bases between them.

The J gene is TRBJ2-2, the V gene TRBV5-4; the D is unclear. There are 14 residues in the CDR3. Germline CDR1 SGHNT, CDR2 YYREEE (reference sequence). Between the trimmed V and J ends, which lost 4 bases and 4 bases, there was a span of 11 bases. The CDR3 sequence: CASSPSKVTGELFF. The CDR3 nucleotides are TGTGCCAGCAGCCCATCCAAAGTCACCGGGGAGCTGTTTTTT.

The CDR3 DNA is TGTGCCGGGGCGGGGACAGGGGATTACAATGAGCAGTTCTTC. Translated: CAGAGTGDYNEQFF. The chain employs TRBV7-9 and TRBJ2-1; 10 nucleotides line up with TRBD1. CDR3 length: 14 residues. Looked up from germline, CDR1 is SEHNR and CDR2 is FQNEAQ (reference sequence). V shed 11 bases, J shed 4 bases, and the junction held 8 bases outside the gene matches.

This clone was seen a few times. The chain carries TRBV18 and TRBJ1-6; D is unclear. Looked up from germline, CDR1 is KGHSH and CDR2 is LQKENI. The CDR3 is made up of 13 amino acids. V lost 5 bases, J lost 7 bases, and 9 bases lay in between. CDR3 residues: CASSGQSNSPLHF. The CDR3, as DNA: TGTGCCAGCTCAGGTCAGAGCAATTCACCCCTCCACTTT.

By its share, this clone is medium-sized. The chain joins TRBV7-9 to TRBJ1-1; 9 positions agree with TRBD1. Per germline, CDR1 SEHNR and CDR2 FQNEAQ (reference sequence). The CDR3 has 14 amino acids. V lost 5 bases, J lost 3 bases, and 4 bases stayed unmatched. The CDR3 DNA reads as TGTGCCAGCAGCCTGACAGGGGGGCACACTGAAGCTTTCTTT. It translates to CASSLTGGHTEAFF.

The gene calls are TRBV18 and TRBJ1-6; D not certain. Per germline, CDR1 KGHSH and CDR2 LQKENI. With 4 bases removed from V and 10 bases from J, the gap between germline ends came to 14 bases. CDR3 length: 14 amino acids. The CDR3: CASSLDMVGSPLHF. The CDR3 DNA reads TGTGCCAGCTCACTAGACATGGTGGGATCACCCCTCCACTTT.